The subject of this entry is one T cell receptor (beta chain). Sequencing was performed with immunoSEQ multiplex PCR; in TCRdb, only in-frame clones are kept and a portion is missing. The profile shows about 100,000 clones, around 93% of them singletons. These data originate in a study of T cell changes during pregnancy in multiple sclerosis. The germline gives CDR1 MRHNA, CDR2 SNTAGT. The CDR3 consists of 14 residues. Trimming removed 0 bases from V and 4 bases from J, with 6 bases in between. This TCR derives from a female donor with multiple sclerosis, enrolled in a pregnancy study. The sample here was peripheral blood, taken after pregnancy. The chain uses TRBV6-4 and TRBJ2-2; D gene unclear. CDR3 loop: CASSDSRRTGELFF. For the CDR3, the DNA is TGTGCCAGCAGTGACTCGAGGCGCACCGGGGAGCTGTTTTTT.